This entry describes one TCR beta chain. Trimming left V 6 bases short and J 4 bases short, with 15 bases between. The CDR3 runs to 14 residues. Germline CDR1 MNHNS, CDR2 SASEGT. This sample stems from a study of radiotherapy plus CTLA-4 blockade in lung cancer. Clones were read by immunoSEQ multiplex PCR, and TCRdb kept only the in-frame ones, dropping some. This sample has roughly 130,000 clones, with about 90% found just once. The V and J genes are TRBV6-1 and TRBJ1-2, with D hard to call. Sequencing used peripheral blood, obtained from a patient treated with radiotherapy plus ipilimumab. The clonotype was recovered from a human donor with non-small cell lung cancer that progressed on radiotherapy plus ipilimumab. Here the CDR3 reads CASREQGFLYGYTF. The CDR3 DNA reads as TGTGCCAGCAGAGAACAAGGCTTTCTCTATGGCTACACCTTC.